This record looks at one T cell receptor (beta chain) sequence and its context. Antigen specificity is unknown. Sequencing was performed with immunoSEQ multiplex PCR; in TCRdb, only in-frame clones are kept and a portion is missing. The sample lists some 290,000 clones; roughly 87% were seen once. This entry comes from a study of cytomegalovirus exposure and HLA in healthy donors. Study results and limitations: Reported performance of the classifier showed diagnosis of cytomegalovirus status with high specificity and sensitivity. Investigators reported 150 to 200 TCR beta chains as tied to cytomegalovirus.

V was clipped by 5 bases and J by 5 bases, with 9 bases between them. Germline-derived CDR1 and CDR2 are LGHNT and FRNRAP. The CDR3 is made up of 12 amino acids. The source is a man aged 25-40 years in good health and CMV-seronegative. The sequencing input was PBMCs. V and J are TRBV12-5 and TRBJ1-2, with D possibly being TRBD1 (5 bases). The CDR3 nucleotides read TGTGCTAGTGGTACAGGATTTTATGGCTACACCTTC. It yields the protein CASGTGFYGYTF.